This record looks at one T cell receptor (beta chain) sequence and its context. Its antigen is as yet unknown. Looked up from germline, CDR1 is SGHRS and CDR2 is YFSETQ. CDR3 length: 14 amino acids. These data are taken from a study of T cells expressing NK-cell markers. For the study at large: The authors sequenced eight donors, of whom seven were HCMV-seropositive and one was seronegative. Points from the study as a whole: Six of the donors carried dominant NKG2C+ clonotypes that took up 1.0-7.0% of their CD8+ T cells. Researchers report these clonotypes also headed the CD3+CD56-NKG2C+ fraction in four donors.

The authors generated TCR beta cDNA through 5'RACE template switching with UMIs. For each CDR3 protein, TCRdb gives one entry from its re-call of the 5' RACE reads, without DNA. The sample has about 430,000 distinct CDR3 sequences. The genes are TRBV5-1 and TRBJ2-7; TCRdb selects TRBD2, and the lack of DNA leaves this call unchecked. Sequenced sample: blood T cells: a sorted CD56 or NKG2C T cell subset, CD4+ or CD8+ T cells, or bulk PBMC T cells (not recorded which). The sequence was collected from a woman aged 45-65 years in good health. CDR3 amino acids: CASSLSALGGEQYF.